Presented here are 11 T cell receptor beta chains from one specimen sequenced in a study of blood T cells in healthy people across ages. Primed by a sample-barcoded 5' primer and a J-beta primer mix, a second PCR proceeded for roughly 6 to 12 cycles. TCRdb called the 5' RACE reads again in MiXCR, with one record for every CDR3 protein. The profile shows about 580,000 distinct CDR3 sequences, more than 45% of them singletons. Sequencing was carried out using blood. These receptors all come from a man aged 80 or over in good health.

The chain recombines TRBV10-3 with TRBJ2-2, with D maybe TRBD2 (7 bases). The CDR3 covers 15 residues. V lost 3 bases and J 7 bases, leaving 15 bases between the germline ends. Germline V lookup: CDR1 ENHRY, CDR2 SYGVKD. CDR3 DNA: TGTGCCATCAGTGAAGGGGGGGGCGCTGGCGGGGAGCTGTTTTTT. The encoded protein is CAISEGGGAGGELFF.

Only a few counts were recorded for this clonotype. The chain recombines TRBV7-2 with TRBJ2-1, with D tentatively TRBD2 (6 bases). The V and J ends lost 5 bases and 9 bases respectively, with 8 bases between them. The V gene's germline CDR1 is SGHTA and CDR2 FQGNSA. The CDR3 extends over 11 amino acids. The CDR3 DNA reads TGTGCCAGCAGCGCACTAGCTGAGCAGTTCTTC. It translates to CASSALAEQFF. The whole variable domain, remainder taken from reference TRBV7-2 and TRBJ2-1, is GAGVSQSPSNKVTEKGKDVELRCDPISGHTALYWYRQSLGQGLEFLIYFQGNSAPDKSGLPSDRFSAERTGGSVSTLTIQRTQQEDSAVYLCASSALAEQFFGPGTRLTVL.

The chain uses TRBV27 and TRBJ2-6; D remains unclear. CDR1 and CDR2 (germline): MNHEY, SMNVEV (reference sequence). V was pared by 2 bases and J by 0 bases, with 11 bases between. The CDR3 runs 17 residues. The CDR3 sequence is CASSLVRKSSGANVLTF. The CDR3 DNA follows: TGTGCCAGCAGTTTAGTCAGGAAGTCCTCTGGGGCCAACGTCCTGACTTTC.

In its sample, this clonotype was seen once. The chain joins TRBV6-1 to TRBJ1-2; D call uncertain. From germline, CDR1 is MNHNS and CDR2 SASEGT. The CDR3 extends over 13 amino acids. V gave up 3 bases and J gave up 2 bases, with 7 bases separating them. CDR3 DNA: TGTGCCAGCAGTGACAGTTGGAACTATGGCTACACCTTC. Protein product: CASSDSWNYGYTF.

Here the CDR3 reads CSARRDRVETQYF. The CDR3 nucleotides read TGCAGCGCTCGGCGGGACAGGGTTGAGACCCAGTACTTC. V and J are TRBV29-1 and TRBJ2-5, with TRBD1 matching 9 bases. Germline-derived CDR1 and CDR2 are SQVTM and ANQGSEA. The CDR3 has 13 residues. V lost 7 bases, J lost 5 bases, and 8 bases stayed unmatched.

The CDR3 DNA sequence: TGTGCCAGCAGTGAGCAAGCGGGAGATCCGGGCGATGAGCAGTTCTTC. Its protein product is CASSEQAGDPGDEQFF. The V gene is TRBV2, the J gene TRBJ2-1; 8 positions match TRBD2. The CDR3 totals 16 residues. The germline gives CDR1 SNHLY, CDR2 FYNNEI. J lost 8 bases, V lost 3 bases, and 12 bases had no gene match. Full variable domain (missing parts from reference TRBV2 and TRBJ2-1): EPEVTQTPSHQVTQMGQEVILRCVPISNHLYFYWYRQILGQKVEFLVSFYNNEISEKSEIFDDQFSVERPDGSNFTLKIRSTKLEDSAMYFCASSEQAGDPGDEQFFGPGTRLTVL.

This clonotype was picked up one time. J is TRBJ2-7 and V is TRBV27; TRBD2 might be the D (6 bases). The V and J ends lost 6 bases and 2 bases respectively, with 17 bases between them. Per the germline V gene, CDR1 is MNHEY and CDR2 is SMNVEV (reference sequence). This CDR3 contains 15 residues. For the CDR3, the DNA is TGTGCCAGCAGCTCGCCCGGGAGAGGTGCCTACGAGCAGTACTTC. Encoded protein: CASSSPGRGAYEQYF.

The table lists this clonotype with many counts. This rearrangement joins TRBV13 to TRBJ2-3; 7 bases line up with TRBD1. Germline V gives CDR1 PRHDT, CDR2 FYEKMQ (reference sequence). The CDR3 contains 15 residues. The J segment lost 4 bases and the V segment lost 5 bases, leaving 9 bases of the junction unmatched. The CDR3 DNA follows: TGTGCCAGCAGCCGAAGAGATCAGGGGGCAGATACGCAGTATTTT. Translating it yields CASSRRDQGADTQYF.

The sample holds a few counts of this clonotype. The chain combines TRBV18 with TRBJ2-1; TRBD2 is a possible D gene (6 bases). The ends were cut back, 8 bases at V and 4 bases at J, with 18 bases in the middle. The CDR3 spans 15 residues. Germline CDR1 KGHSH, CDR2 LQKENI. The CDR3 protein is CASTLSGINYNEQFF. CDR3 DNA sequence: TGTGCCAGCACTCTTAGCGGAATCAATTACAATGAGCAGTTCTTC.

This clonotype was picked up a small number of times. This rearrangement joins TRBV4-3 to TRBJ1-4; D gene unclear. The CDR3 length is 16 residues. CDR1 and CDR2 (germline): LGHNA, YSLEER. The V gene lost 1 base and the J gene lost 11 bases, with 20 bases spanning the gap. The CDR3 DNA reads TGCGCCAGCAGCCAAGTGGCCTCCGCCGATCTTGGCAAACTGTTTTTT. This codes for CASSQVASADLGKLFF.

V usage is TRBV15 and J usage is TRBJ1-3; 7 nucleotides match TRBD1. Germline trimming cut 4 bases from V and 2 bases from J; bases unmatched to any gene: 2. The CDR3 length is 14 residues. CDR1 is LNHNV, CDR2 YYDKDF, per germline (reference sequence). CDR3 coding DNA: TGTGCCACCAGCAACGACAGGGCTGGAAACACCATATATTTT. Protein sequence: CATSNDRAGNTIYF.